One and the same sample provided the 16 T cell receptor beta chains below, sequenced in a study of blood T cell repertoires in COVID-19. Data came from immunoSEQ multiplex PCR; TCRdb stores just in-frame clones and leaves some out. The sample shows approximately 200,000 clones, roughly 80% of them seen only once. Sequencing was carried out using PBMCs or T cells enriched from blood (not recorded which). The receptors stem from a middle-aged man who had recovered from COVID-19.

The chain has TRBV28 and TRBJ2-7, with D perhaps TRBD1 (5 bases). Germline V gene sequence: CDR1 MDHEN, CDR2 SYDVKM. This CDR3 region has 15 residues. The germline V and J ends were trimmed by 5 bases and 0 bases, with 14 bases remaining between them. This CDR3 reads CASSVDGQGSYEQYF. CDR3 nucleotide sequence: TGTGCCAGCAGTGTTGACGGTCAGGGCTCCTACGAGCAGTACTTC.

This clone appeared once. V is TRBV11-3 and J is TRBJ2-2; TRBD1 agrees at 12 bases. CDR1 is SGHNT, CDR2 YENEEA, per germline. This CDR3 is 18 amino acids long. J gave up 6 bases and V 5 bases, and 13 bases lay outside the gene matches. CDR3 residues: CASSLGTGGGPNAGELFF. CDR3 nucleotides: TGTGCCAGCAGCCTAGGGACAGGGGGCGGCCCAAACGCCGGGGAGCTGTTTTTT.

The chain couples TRBV7-8 to TRBJ2-5; TRBD2 is a possible D gene (6 bases). V was cut by 5 bases and J by 5 bases, with 15 bases left in between. The CDR3 consists of 14 residues. Germline V lookup: CDR1 SGHVS, CDR2 FQNEAQ. For the CDR3, the DNA is TGTGCCAGCAGCCGAGGCAACCGGGAGGAGACCCAGTACTTC. As protein: CASSRGNREETQYF.

The chain is built from TRBV4-3 and TRBJ1-1, with 9 bases aligning to TRBD1. Germline V gives CDR1 LGHNA, CDR2 YSLEER. V was pared by 0 bases and J by 4 bases, with 3 bases of the junction left unmatched. There are 15 residues in the CDR3. The chain's CDR3 is CASSQEWGQGTEAFF. The CDR3 DNA follows: TGCGCCAGCAGCCAAGAATGGGGACAGGGCACTGAAGCTTTCTTT.

This chain links TRBV5-6 with TRBJ1-3; 11 nucleotides align to TRBD1. Germline values: CDR1 SGHDT, CDR2 YYEEEE. Trimming at V came to 7 bases and at J to 4 bases, leaving 19 bases not matched to a gene. The CDR3 loop spans 19 amino acids. CDR3 residues: CASRPGWDRGALYGNTIYF. The CDR3 DNA reads TGTGCCAGCCGCCCTGGGTGGGACAGGGGGGCCTTATACGGAAACACCATATATTTT.

The rearrangement links TRBV6-5 to TRBJ1-5, with D possibly TRBD1 on 6 matching bases. Germline V gives CDR1 MNHEY, CDR2 SVGAGI. Trimming removed 8 bases at V and 2 bases at J, with 13 bases between. The CDR3 contains 14 residues. CDR3 sequence: CASGRGEGNQPQHF. For the CDR3, the DNA is TGTGCCAGCGGCAGGGGAGAGGGCAATCAGCCCCAGCATTTT.

The chain recombines TRBV19 with TRBJ2-6, with D possibly being TRBD2 (5 bases). V was trimmed by 3 bases and J by 1 base, leaving 7 bases between them. The CDR3 runs to 15 residues. In germline, CDR1 is LNHDA, CDR2 SQIVND (reference sequence). CDR3 nucleotides: TGTGCCAGTAGTATTCGGGGTTCTGGGGCCAACGTCCTGACTTTC. Protein product: CASSIRGSGANVLTF.

V usage is TRBV7-2 and J usage is TRBJ1-1, with 7 bases matching TRBD1. The V gene's germline CDR1 is SGHTA and CDR2 FQGNSA. The CDR3 is 15 residues long. Germline trimming cut 3 bases from V and 1 base from J; bases unmatched to any gene: 5. As DNA, the CDR3 is TGTGCCAGCAGCTTGACAGGGATGGGGAACACTGAAGCTTTCTTT. Translating gives CASSLTGMGNTEAFF.

This clone appeared once. The chain links TRBV28 to TRBJ2-5, with 11 bases matching TRBD2. J was trimmed by 1 base and V by 1 base; bases with no gene match: 14. The germline gives CDR1 MDHEN, CDR2 SYDVKM. The length of the CDR3 is 20 residues. The CDR3 bases are TGTGCCAGCAGTTTATCTAGCGGGGGGCGGCACTCCATCCCCCAAGAGACCCAGTACTTC. It is translated as CASSLSSGGRHSIPQETQYF.

V gene TRBV20-1 combines with J gene TRBJ2-7, with 11 bases matching TRBD2. The CDR3 extends over 14 amino acids. With 3 bases clipped from V and 1 base from J, the junction kept 2 bases outside the gene matches. Looked up from germline, CDR1 is DFQATT and CDR2 is SNEGSKA (reference sequence). Written as DNA, the CDR3 is TGCAGTGCTAGTACTAGCGGGGGTTCCTACGAGCAGTACTTC. Translation gives CSASTSGGSYEQYF.

The rearrangement uses TRBV28 and TRBJ1-3; D perhaps matches TRBD1 (6 bases). Germline V gene data show CDR1 as MDHEN and CDR2 as SYDVKM. This CDR3 has 14 amino acids. V was cut by 6 bases and J by 3 bases, with 12 bases left in between. Here the CDR3 reads CASSQTGIGNTIYF. For the CDR3, the DNA is TGTGCCAGCAGCCAAACAGGGATTGGAAACACCATATATTTT.

The chain is built from TRBV18 and TRBJ2-7; 10 bases match TRBD2. The CDR3 contains 14 residues. CDR1 KGHSH and CDR2 LQKENI come from the germline V gene. V lost 3 bases to trimming and J lost 3 bases; unmatched junction nucleotides: 2. CDR3 loop: CASSPSGGNYEQYF. The CDR3 nucleotides are TGTGCCAGCTCACCTAGCGGGGGGAACTACGAGCAGTACTTC.

V is TRBV9 and J is TRBJ1-3; D ambiguous. Germline V gene lookup returns CDR1 SGDLS and CDR2 YYNGEE. Trimming shortened V by 3 bases and J by 0 bases, and 16 bases separated the two germline ends. The CDR3 totals 17 residues. The CDR3 loop is CASSDGAGGSSGNTIYF. Here the CDR3 DNA reads TGTGCCAGCAGCGATGGTGCGGGAGGGAGCTCTGGAAACACCATATATTTT. The full variable domain, its missing parts supplied by reference TRBV9 and TRBJ1-3, is DSGVTQTPKHLITATGQRVTLRCSPRSGDLSVYWYQQSLDQGLQFLIQYYNGEERAKGNILERFSAQQFPDLHSELNLSSLELGDSALYFCASSDGAGGSSGNTIYFGEGSWLTVV.

This clone was observed a handful of times. The rearrangement uses TRBV19 and TRBJ2-1, with 11 nucleotides matching TRBD2. The germline V gene encodes CDR1 LNHDA and CDR2 SQIVND (reference sequence). The V gene end was trimmed by 4 bases and the J gene end by 4 bases; junction bases not matched to a gene: 3. The CDR3 extends over 15 amino acids. In DNA, the CDR3 is TGTGCCAGTAGTACCGGGACTAGCGGATACAATGAGCAGTTCTTC. This sequence encodes CASSTGTSGYNEQFF.

The chain has TRBV5-1 and TRBJ1-1, with a weak D call TRBD1 (6 bases). The CDR3 length is 15 residues. With 3 bases removed from V and 2 bases from J, the gap between germline ends came to 14 bases. CDR1 and CDR2 from the germline V gene are SGHRS and YFSETQ. CDR3 coding DNA: TGCGCCAGCAGCTCTGCTCCGACAGGAAACACTGAAGCTTTCTTT. Translated, it gives CASSSAPTGNTEAFF. Full variable domain (missing parts from reference TRBV5-1 and TRBJ1-1): KAGVTQTPRYLIKTRGQQVTLSCSPISGHRSVSWYQQTPGQGLQFLFEYFSETQRNKGNFPGRFSGRQFSNSRSEMNVSTLELGDSALYLCASSSAPTGNTEAFFGQGTRLTVV.

This rearrangement joins TRBV15 to TRBJ1-5; D ambiguous. The CDR3 runs to 14 residues. Germline CDR1 and CDR2: LNHNV and YYDKDF (reference sequence). V was pared by 0 bases and J by 3 bases, with 6 bases between. The CDR3 protein is CATSRDSPNQPQHF. The CDR3 coding sequence is TGTGCCACCAGCAGAGACAGTCCCAATCAGCCCCAGCATTTT.